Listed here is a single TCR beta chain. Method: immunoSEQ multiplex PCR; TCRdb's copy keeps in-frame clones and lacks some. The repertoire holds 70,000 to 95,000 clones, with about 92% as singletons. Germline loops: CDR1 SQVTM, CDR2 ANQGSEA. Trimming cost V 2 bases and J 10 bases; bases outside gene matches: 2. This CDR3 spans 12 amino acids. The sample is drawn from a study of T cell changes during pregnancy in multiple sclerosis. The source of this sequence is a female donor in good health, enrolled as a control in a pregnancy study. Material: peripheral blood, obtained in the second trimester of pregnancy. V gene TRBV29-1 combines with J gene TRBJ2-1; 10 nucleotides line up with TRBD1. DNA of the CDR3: TGCAGCGTTGAAAGGACAGGGGGGGAGCAGTTCTTC. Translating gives CSVERTGGEQFF.